The subject of this entry is one TCR beta chain. No antigen is known for it. Trimming pared 0 bases from V and 4 bases from J, leaving 11 bases between. In germline, CDR1 is SGHAT, CDR2 FQNNGV. This CDR3 contains 15 residues. This specimen belongs to a study of identical twins. Overall study results and limits: Within twin pairs, the out-of-frame alpha sequences they shared showed excess low generation probability.

TCRdb passed the 5' RACE reads through MiXCR, listing each CDR3 protein once. The table records 550,000 to 700,000 distinct CDR3 sequences, less than 25% of them present only once. In addition, the sample was reused for a study of T cells expressing NK-cell markers. As reported in that work: The authors applied an anti-gamma-delta TCR antibody in several experiments, and it restricted sorting to alpha-beta TCR T cells.

The chain is built from TRBV11-2 and TRBJ2-3; D unresolved. The sequencing input was PBMCs. The clonotype was recovered from a woman in her late teens or twenties in good health. CDR3 loop: CASSLDLAVSDTQYF. Written as DNA, the CDR3 is TGTGCCAGCAGCTTAGATCTCGCGGTTTCAGATACGCAGTATTTT.